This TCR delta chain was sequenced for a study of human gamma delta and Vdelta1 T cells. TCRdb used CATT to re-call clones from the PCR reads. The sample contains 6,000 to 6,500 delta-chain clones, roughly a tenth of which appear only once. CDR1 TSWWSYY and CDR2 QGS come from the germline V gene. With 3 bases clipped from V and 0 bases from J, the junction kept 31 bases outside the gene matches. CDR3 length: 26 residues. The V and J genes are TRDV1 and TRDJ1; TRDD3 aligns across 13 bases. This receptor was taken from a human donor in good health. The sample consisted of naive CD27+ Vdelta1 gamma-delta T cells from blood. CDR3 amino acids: CALGDPSISHSPSTGGYVRYTDKLIF. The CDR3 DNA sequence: TGTGCTCTTGGGGACCCCTCGATCTCCCACTCACCTAGTACTGGGGGATACGTCCGGTACACCGATAAACTCATCTTT.